This T cell receptor (beta chain) was retrieved from a study of control samples from healthy donors and cancer patients. V shed 8 bases and J shed 4 bases, with 14 bases lying between them. Germline V gene sequence: CDR1 GTSNPN, CDR2 SVGIG (reference sequence). This CDR3 region has 12 residues. Assay: immunoSEQ multiplex PCR; the TCRdb copy retains only in-frame clones and omits some. The sample has around 120,000 clones, roughly 88% seen once. The chain is built from TRBV30 and TRBJ1-2; tentatively, D is TRBD1 (5 bases). Sequencing was carried out using blood. The clonotype originates from a man aged 35 to 55 in good health. Here the CDR3 reads CASPGLGYGYTF. CDR3 bases: TGTGCCAGTCCGGGGCTCGGCTATGGCTACACCTTC.